The rows below give T cell receptor beta chains drawn from one sample of a study of T cell responses to AZD1222 COVID-19 vaccine. Clones were sequenced by immunoSEQ multiplex PCR, and TCRdb holds only the in-frame ones, with some missing. The profile shows roughly 150,000 clones, roughly 92% of them singletons. The material sequenced was peripheral blood, taken on day 0 of AZD1222 vaccination. The receptors stem from an adult in good health. The CDR3 runs from the conserved cysteine through the conserved F or W. The D gene is left open where the match is weak. Expanded clones get a size class; other rows say once, few or many, or leave the size out.

v_gene	d_gene	abundance	j_gene	CDR3nt	CDR3aa
TRBV11-2	NA	once	TRBJ1-2	TGTGCCAGCAGCTTAGTAATCGCACGGTCGGGGGAGGGCTACACCTTC	CASSLVIARSGEGYTF
TRBV13	NA	NA	TRBJ1-1	TGTGCCAGCAGCGGCGGACGGATCATGAACACTGAAGCTTTCTTT	CASSGGRIMNTEAFF
TRBV12-3/TRBV12-4	NA	once	TRBJ1-5	TGTGCCAGCAGTTCCGGAGGAGGTCAGCCCCAGCATTTT	CASSSGGGQPQHF
TRBV7-8	NA	once	TRBJ2-2	TGTGCCAGCAGCTTAGCGGAGGGCAGACTACATGCCGGGGAGCTGTTTTTT	CASSLAEGRLHAGELFF
TRBV2	TRBD2	NA	TRBJ2-4	TGTGCCAGCACAAGGGATGGGACTAGCGAAAACATTCAGTACTTC	CASTRDGTSENIQYF
TRBV27	NA	NA	TRBJ2-7	TGTGCCAGCAGTTTAGGCAGAGCCTACGAGCAGTACTTC	CASSLGRAYEQYF
TRBV2	NA	NA	TRBJ2-7	TGTGCCAGCAGTGAAGCTTTGGGTTCAAGTGGGTCCTACGAGCAGTACTTC	CASSEALGSSGSYEQYF
TRBV21-1	NA	few	TRBJ1-1	TGTGCCAGCAGAGAATTACGGGCGAACACTGAAGCTTTCTTT	CASRELRANTEAFF
TRBV28	NA	NA	TRBJ1-3	TGTGCCAGCACCTCTTCGTCGGGGTTTGGAAACACCATATATTTT	CASTSSSGFGNTIYF
TRBV13	NA	NA	TRBJ1-1	TGTGCCAGCAGCTTAGCTCGAACTATGAACACTGAAGCTTTCTTT	CASSLARTMNTEAFF
TRBV4-1	NA	NA	TRBJ1-4	TGCGCCAGCAGCTCAGTTCGAAATCTGGTAGGGTTCTCAGAAAAACTGTTTTTT	CASSSVRNLVGFSEKLFF
TRBV15	TRBD1	NA	TRBJ1-5	TGTGCCACCAGCCCTAGAAGCTTAGGGGGCCGAGGAAATCAGCCCCAGCATTTT	CATSPRSLGGRGNQPQHF
TRBV6-5	NA	NA	TRBJ2-2	TGTGCCAGCAGTTACGGACAGATCACCGGGGAGCTGTTTTTT	CASSYGQITGELFF
TRBV2	TRBD1	NA	TRBJ2-7	TGTGCCAGCAGTCTACTGACAGGGGGCGGATTCGACGAGCAGTACTTC	CASSLLTGGGFDEQYF
TRBV5-5	TRBD1	once	TRBJ2-3	TGTGCCAGCAGCTCCAAAGGACAGGAGATTTTAGATACGCAGTATTTT	CASSSKGQEILDTQYF
TRBV27	TRBD1	NA	TRBJ1-2	TGTGCCAGCAGTTTTGACAGGACAGGCTATGGCTACACCTTC	CASSFDRTGYGYTF
TRBV28	NA	NA	TRBJ2-7	TGTGCCAGCAGTTTATCCACTCTCGAGCAGTACTTC	CASSLSTLEQYF
TRBV15	NA	NA	TRBJ1-5	TGTGCCACCAGCAGAGATCCAGGGCAGCCCCAGCATTTT	CATSRDPGQPQHF
TRBV7-9	NA	NA	TRBJ2-2	TGTGCCAGCAGCTTAGGGGAACACACCGGGGAGCTGTTTTTT	CASSLGEHTGELFF
TRBV5-1	TRBD1	NA	TRBJ2-7	TGCGCCAGCAGCTTGGGAGCAGGGGGCCTATACGAGCAGTACTTC	CASSLGAGGLYEQYF
TRBV5-6	NA	NA	TRBJ1-2	TGTGCCAGCAGAGAGTTGCAGGGGTACAATGGCTACACCTTC	CASRELQGYNGYTF
TRBV9	TRBD1	NA	TRBJ2-7	TGTGCCAGCAGCCGGACAGGGGACGAGCAGTACTTC	CASSRTGDEQYF
TRBV11-3	TRBD1	once	TRBJ2-1	TGTGCCAGCAGCTTAGTTGGGACAGGGTACAATGAGCAGTTCTTC	CASSLVGTGYNEQFF
TRBV27	NA	NA	TRBJ2-1	TGTGCCAGCAGTTTACTAGGTTTCCATGAGCAGTTCTTC	CASSLLGFHEQFF
TRBV19	NA	NA	TRBJ2-1	TGTGCCAGTAGAACTAGTGGCAATGAGCAGTTCTTC	CASRTSGNEQFF
TRBV9	TRBD2	once	TRBJ2-3	TGTGCCAGCAGCGAGCGCTCTAGCGGAGACTTCACAGATACGCAGTATTTT	CASSERSSGDFTDTQYF
TRBV5-1	NA	NA	TRBJ2-1	TGCGCCAGCAGCTTGCGGGAGTACAATGAGCAGTTCTTC	CASSLREYNEQFF
TRBV7-7	TRBD2	NA	TRBJ2-1	TGTGCCAGCAGCGTCCTAGCGGGATCCTACAATGAGCAGTTCTTC	CASSVLAGSYNEQFF
TRBV27	TRBD1	few	TRBJ1-2	TGTGCCAGCAGTCCCAGACAGGGATCAGGCTACACCTTC	CASSPRQGSGYTF
TRBV7-9	TRBD1	once	TRBJ1-2	TGTGCCAGCAGCTTAGAGGGACAGGTTAACTATGGCTACACCTTC	CASSLEGQVNYGYTF
TRBV9	NA	NA	TRBJ1-4	TGTGCCAGCAGCGTAGAGGGAGGGACTAATGAAAAACTGTTTTTT	CASSVEGGTNEKLFF
TRBV10-1	TRBD2	NA	TRBJ2-1	TGCGCCAGCAGTAGAACTAGCGGTCAATACAATGAGCAGTTCTTC	CASSRTSGQYNEQFF
TRBV5-6	TRBD1	NA	TRBJ2-5	TGTGCCAGCAGCCGCCCCGGGACAGGGCAAGAGACCCAGTACTTC	CASSRPGTGQETQYF
TRBV19	NA	NA	TRBJ1-5	TGTGCCAGTAGTGGGGGGGGCCAGGCCCAGCATTTT	CASSGGGQAQHF
TRBV19	NA	NA	TRBJ1-6	TGTGCCAGTAGTAGGGCCTTCAGCTCCTATAATTCACCCCTCCACTTT	CASSRAFSSYNSPLHF
TRBV13	NA	once	TRBJ1-2	TGTGCCAGCAGCGGGGACTATGGCTACACCTTC	CASSGDYGYTF
TRBV19	NA	NA	TRBJ2-1	TGTGCCAGTAGTATGGCGGGGATGAACAATGAGCAGTTCTTC	CASSMAGMNNEQFF
TRBV4-1	TRBD2	NA	TRBJ2-1	TGCGCCAGCAGCCAAGATCCCCCCACTAGCGGGAACTACAATGAGCAGTTCTTC	CASSQDPPTSGNYNEQFF
TRBV28	TRBD2	NA	TRBJ2-1	TGTGCCAGCAGTCCCCCAGCGGGAGTGCTAAATGAGCAGTTCTTC	CASSPPAGVLNEQFF